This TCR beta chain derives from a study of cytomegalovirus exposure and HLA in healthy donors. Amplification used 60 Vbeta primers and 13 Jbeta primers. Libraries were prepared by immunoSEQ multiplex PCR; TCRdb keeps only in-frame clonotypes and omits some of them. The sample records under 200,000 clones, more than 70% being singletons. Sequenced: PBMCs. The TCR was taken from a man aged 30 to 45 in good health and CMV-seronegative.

The CDR3 is CAISWDRGYEQYF. CDR3 in DNA: TGTGCCATCAGTTGGGACAGGGGGTACGAGCAGTACTTC. The chain uses TRBV10-3 and TRBJ2-7; TRBD1 matches 11 bases. The germline gives CDR1 ENHRY, CDR2 SYGVKD. V lost 5 bases, J lost 4 bases, and 1 base stayed unmatched. The CDR3 has 13 amino acids.